Each of the 17 T cell receptor beta chains below was sequenced from the same sample in a study of T cell responses to AZD1222 COVID-19 vaccine. Assay used: immunoSEQ multiplex PCR; TCRdb lists only in-frame clones, some missing. The sample shows 130,000 or so clones, 90% to 95% of them seen only once. The sample was peripheral blood, taken on day 0 of AZD1222 vaccination. The receptors derive from an adult in good health.

The CDR3 coding sequence is TGCAGCGTTGAGGGTAGCGCAGAGAGCTCCTACAATGAGCAGTTCTTC. Its protein is CSVEGSAESSYNEQFF. This rearrangement joins TRBV29-1 to TRBJ2-1, with a weak D call TRBD2 (5 bases). V was pared by 3 bases and J by 0 bases, with 15 bases between. In germline, CDR1 is SQVTM, CDR2 ANQGSEA. The length of the CDR3 is 16 residues.

V is TRBV6-2 or TRBV6-3 and J is TRBJ2-4; D uncertain. The CDR3 runs to 14 residues. Germline values: CDR1 MNHEY, CDR2 SVGEGT. The ends were cut back, 0 bases at V and 6 bases at J, with 9 bases in the middle. This CDR3 is CASSYSPSLNIQYF. The CDR3 DNA is TGTGCCAGCAGTTACTCGCCTTCGTTAAACATTCAGTACTTC.

The rearrangement joins TRBV2 to TRBJ1-2, with 8 bases identical to TRBD1. The germline gives CDR1 SNHLY, CDR2 FYNNEI. The CDR3 is made up of 13 amino acids. V gave up 4 bases and J gave up 4 bases; unmatched junction bases: 2. The CDR3 coding sequence is TGTGCCAGCAGTGCAGGGGGCACCTATGGCTACACCTTC. Protein sequence: CASSAGGTYGYTF.

The rearrangement links TRBV27 to TRBJ2-5; no definite D call. CDR1 is MNHEY and CDR2 is SMNVEV in the germline V gene (reference sequence). The CDR3 contains 13 residues. V was clipped by 5 bases and J by 4 bases, with 11 bases between them. For the CDR3, the DNA is TGTGCCAGCAGTCTCCTGACCTCAGAGACCCAGTACTTC. Translation: CASSLLTSETQYF.

This clone appeared a single time. V usage is TRBV30 and J usage is TRBJ1-1; possible D gene TRBD1, 5 bases. CDR3 size: 14 residues. Germline V CDR1 and CDR2: GTSNPN, SVGIG (reference sequence). Trimming took off 2 bases at V and 6 bases at J, with 16 bases between the two ends. The CDR3 spells CAWSPGRVTAEAFF. In DNA form, the CDR3 reads TGTGCCTGGAGTCCCGGCAGGGTAACCGCTGAAGCTTTCTTT.

The rearrangement joins TRBV2 to TRBJ2-1; TRBD2 agrees at 13 bases. The CDR3 contains 14 residues. CDR1 is SNHLY and CDR2 is FYNNEI in the germline V gene. V shed 6 bases, J shed 5 bases, and the junction held 1 base outside the gene matches. The CDR3 is CASRGLAGHNEQFF. CDR3 nucleotide sequence: TGTGCCAGCAGGGGACTAGCGGGACACAATGAGCAGTTCTTC.

The genes are TRBV2 and TRBJ2-7; perhaps TRBD1 as D (6 bases). V was pared by 2 bases and J by 1 base, with 18 bases between. Germline lookup yields CDR1 SNHLY and CDR2 FYNNEI. The CDR3 contains 17 residues. CDR3 in DNA: TGTGCCAGCAGTGAATACCCCCCGACAGGACGATCCTACGAGCAGTACTTC. It yields the protein CASSEYPPTGRSYEQYF.

This clone was detected once. The V and J genes are TRBV4-1 and TRBJ2-1; a possible D gene is TRBD1 (5 bases). This CDR3 is 16 amino acids long. V lost 4 bases, J lost 4 bases, and 17 bases lay in between. Germline V CDR1 and CDR2: MGHRA, YSYEKL. The chain's CDR3 is CASSPSKVTGYNEQFF. CDR3 in DNA: TGCGCCAGCAGCCCCTCAAAAGTCACAGGTTACAATGAGCAGTTCTTC.

This clone occurred once. The V and J genes are TRBV19 and TRBJ1-1; D unclear. The CDR3 spans 15 residues. V lost 3 bases and J 0 bases, leaving 11 bases between the germline ends. CDR1 is LNHDA, CDR2 SQIVND, per germline (reference sequence). The CDR3 DNA sequence: TGTGCCAGTAGTATTATGGCCCGAATGAACACTGAAGCTTTCTTT. Its translation: CASSIMARMNTEAFF.

The chain has TRBV7-9 and TRBJ2-5; 11 positions agree with TRBD2. Per germline, CDR1 SEHNR and CDR2 FQNEAQ (reference sequence). The length of the CDR3 is 16 residues. V was clipped by 5 bases and J by 5 bases; unmatched bases: 10. DNA of the CDR3: TGTGCCAGCAGCCCGGGACTAGCGGCAGAGGGGGAGACCCAGTACTTC. Translated, it gives CASSPGLAAEGETQYF.

The rearrangement joins TRBV18 to TRBJ2-1; 7 nucleotides line up with TRBD2. Germline loops: CDR1 KGHSH, CDR2 LQKENI. J was trimmed by 6 bases and V by 1 base; bases with no gene match: 9. The CDR3 is 16 residues long. The CDR3 sequence: CASSPRQREAGNEQFF. The CDR3 DNA reads TGTGCCAGCTCACCACGTCAACGGGAGGCCGGCAATGAGCAGTTCTTC.

The chain couples TRBV2 to TRBJ1-4; D not resolved. The CDR3 consists of 16 residues. Trimming took 6 bases from V and 0 from J, leaving 14 bases between them. Germline assignment: CDR1 SNHLY and CDR2 FYNNEI. This chain's CDR3 is CASRIERRTTNEKLFF. Here the CDR3 DNA reads TGTGCCAGCAGGATAGAAAGACGAACAACTAATGAAAAACTGTTTTTT.

The gene calls are TRBV5-6 and TRBJ2-2; D not certain. The CDR3 sequence is 13 residues long. Germline-derived CDR1 and CDR2 are SGHDT and YYEEEE. Trimming cost V 0 bases and J 7 bases, with 7 bases left between them. The CDR3 here is CASSLGTIGELFF. CDR3 DNA: TGTGCCAGCAGCTTGGGCACTATCGGGGAGCTGTTTTTT.

Here the CDR3 reads CAIMGGLDTQYF. The CDR3 DNA is TGTGCCATCATGGGGGGGCTTGATACGCAGTATTTT. The chain employs TRBV10-3 and TRBJ2-3; maybe TRBD2 (7 bases). Germline V gives CDR1 ENHRY, CDR2 SYGVKD. The V and J ends lost 7 bases and 6 bases respectively, with 11 bases between them. There are 12 residues in the CDR3.

This rearrangement joins TRBV25-1 to TRBJ2-1; 9 nucleotides agree with TRBD2. Germline trimming cut 1 base from V and 4 bases from J; bases unmatched to any gene: 5. CDR3 length: 16 residues. Germline V gene lookup returns CDR1 MGHDK and CDR2 SYGVNS. CDR3 bases: TGTGCCAGCAGTGAATTGGGAGCGGGAGGATACAATGAGCAGTTCTTC. It yields the protein CASSELGAGGYNEQFF.

The chain uses TRBV25-1 and TRBJ1-2, with 7 bases aligning to TRBD1. This CDR3 is built from 15 residues. CDR1 is MGHDK and CDR2 is SYGVNS in the germline V gene. The junction had 9 bases not matched to a gene; V was cut back by 3 bases and J by 5 bases. The CDR3 protein is CASSDKGTDFYGYTF. CDR3 DNA: TGTGCCAGCAGTGATAAGGGGACAGACTTTTATGGCTACACCTTC.

The chain combines TRBV18 with TRBJ1-2; D is unresolved. The CDR3 runs to 14 residues. The germline V gene has CDR1 KGHSH and CDR2 LQKENI. Between the trimmed V and J ends, which lost 3 bases and 5 bases, there was a span of 13 bases. The CDR3 sequence: CASSPDAQKYGYTF. The CDR3 coding sequence is TGTGCCAGCTCACCTGACGCACAGAAGTATGGCTACACCTTC.